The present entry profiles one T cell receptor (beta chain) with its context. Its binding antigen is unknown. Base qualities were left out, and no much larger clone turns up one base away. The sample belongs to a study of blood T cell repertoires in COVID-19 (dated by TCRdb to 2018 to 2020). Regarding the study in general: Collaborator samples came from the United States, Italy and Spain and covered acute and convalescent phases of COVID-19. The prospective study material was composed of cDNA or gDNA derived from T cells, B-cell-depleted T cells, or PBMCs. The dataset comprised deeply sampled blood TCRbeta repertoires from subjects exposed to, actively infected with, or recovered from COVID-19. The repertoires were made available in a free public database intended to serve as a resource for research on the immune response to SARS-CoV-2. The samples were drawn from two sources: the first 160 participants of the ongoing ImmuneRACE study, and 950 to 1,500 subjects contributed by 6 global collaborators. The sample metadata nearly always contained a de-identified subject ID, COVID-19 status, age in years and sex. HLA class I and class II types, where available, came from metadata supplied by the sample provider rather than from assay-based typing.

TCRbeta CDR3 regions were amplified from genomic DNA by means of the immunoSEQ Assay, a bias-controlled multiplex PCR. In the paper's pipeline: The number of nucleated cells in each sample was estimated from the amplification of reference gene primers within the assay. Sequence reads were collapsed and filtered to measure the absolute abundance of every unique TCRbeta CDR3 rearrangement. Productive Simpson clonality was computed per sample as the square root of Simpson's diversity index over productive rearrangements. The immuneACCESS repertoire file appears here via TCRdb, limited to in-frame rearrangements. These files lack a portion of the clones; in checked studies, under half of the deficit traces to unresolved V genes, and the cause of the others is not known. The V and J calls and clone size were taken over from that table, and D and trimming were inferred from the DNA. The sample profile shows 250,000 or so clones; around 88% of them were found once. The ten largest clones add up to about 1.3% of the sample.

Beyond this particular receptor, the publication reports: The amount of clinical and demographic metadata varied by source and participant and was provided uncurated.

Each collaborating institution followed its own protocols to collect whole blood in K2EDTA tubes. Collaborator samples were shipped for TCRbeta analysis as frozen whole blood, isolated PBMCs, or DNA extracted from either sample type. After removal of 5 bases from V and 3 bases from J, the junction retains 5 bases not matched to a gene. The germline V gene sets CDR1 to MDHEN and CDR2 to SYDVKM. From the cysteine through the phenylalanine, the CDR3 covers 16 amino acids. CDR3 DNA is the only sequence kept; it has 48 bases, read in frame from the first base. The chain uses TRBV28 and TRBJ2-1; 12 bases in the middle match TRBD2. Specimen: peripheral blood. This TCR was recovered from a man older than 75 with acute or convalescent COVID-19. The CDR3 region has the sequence CASSTRTSGIYNEQFF. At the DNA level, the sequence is TGTGCCAGCAGTACGAGGACTAGCGGGATCTACAATGAGCAGTTCTTC.